The source of this T cell receptor (beta chain) is a study of control samples from healthy donors and cancer patients. This CDR3 comprises 15 residues. CDR1 and CDR2 from the germline V gene are LNHDA and SQIVND (reference sequence). Germline trimming cut 1 base from V and 3 bases from J; bases unmatched to any gene: 4. Data came from immunoSEQ multiplex PCR; TCRdb stores just in-frame clones and leaves some out. The repertoire has fewer than 250,000 clones, 90% to 95% of them found once; the top ten carry 1.8%. This receptor was obtained from a man aged 30-40 years in good health. The V and J genes are TRBV19 and TRBJ2-7, with TRBD2 matching 9 bases. The specimen sequenced was blood. The CDR3 is CASSIVGSGGYEQYF. The DNA for the CDR3 is TGTGCCAGTAGTATAGTGGGTAGCGGGGGCTACGAGCAGTACTTC.